The rows below give T cell receptor beta chains drawn from one sample of a study of Graves' ophthalmopathy and Graves' hyperthyroidism. One entry per CDR3 protein, called by TCRdb with MiXCR from the multiplex PCR reads. Among 450,000 to 600,000 distinct CDR3 sequences listed, roughly 39% were seen once. The sample consisted of peripheral blood or thyroid tissue (not recorded which). The source is an adult man with Graves' hyperthyroidism. Each CDR3 is given with its conserved first and last residue. The D gene is left open where the match is weak. Expanded clones get a size class; other rows say once, few or many, or leave the size out.

J: TRBJ1-3; D: TRBD1; size: .; V: TRBV19; DNA: TGTGCCAGTACCCGACAGGGGATGAACACCATATATTTT; CDR3: CASTRQGMNTIYF
J: TRBJ2-7; D: .; size: .; V: TRBV11-1; DNA: TGTGCCAGCAGCAAGGTCAGGGGGGACTACGAGCAGTACTTC; CDR3: CASSKVRGDYEQYF
J: TRBJ2-3; D: TRBD2; size: few; V: TRBV7-9; DNA: TGTGCCAGCAGCCTAGGAAGCGGGGGGCCCACAGATACGCAGTATTTT; CDR3: CASSLGSGGPTDTQYF
J: TRBJ2-3; D: .; size: .; V: TRBV7-9; DNA: TGTGCCAGCAGCTCCGAAGGTCGGGCAGATACGCAGTATTTT; CDR3: CASSSEGRADTQYF
J: TRBJ1-2; D: TRBD1; size: .; V: TRBV29-1; DNA: TGCAGCGTCGGGGGGACAGGGGGCAACTATGGCTACACCTTC; CDR3: CSVGGTGGNYGYTF
J: TRBJ2-5; D: .; size: .; V: TRBV7-9; DNA: TGTGCCAGCAGATCCGGGACCGGGATCTCTGGGGCCCAGTACTTC; CDR3: CASRSGTGISGAQYF
J: TRBJ2-7; D: .; size: .; V: TRBV5-4; DNA: TGTGCCAGCACCAAGCAGGGTGCCACCTACGAGCAGTACTTC; CDR3: CASTKQGATYEQYF
J: TRBJ2-7; D: TRBD2; size: many; V: TRBV12-3/TRBV12-4; DNA: TGTGCCAGCAGTCAAGCGGGAGTCGGCGAGCAGTACTTC; CDR3: CASSQAGVGEQYF
J: TRBJ1-5; D: TRBD1; size: .; V: TRBV20-1; DNA: TGCAGTGCGAGCACCGGGACAGGGGGCACCAATCAGCCCCAGCATTTT; CDR3: CSASTGTGGTNQPQHF
J: TRBJ2-5; D: TRBD2; size: .; V: TRBV7-2; DNA: TGCGCCAGCAGCCAAGTGGTAGCGGGGGCTCTAAAGACCCAGTACTTC; CDR3: CASSQVVAGALKTQYF
J: TRBJ1-2; D: TRBD1; size: few; V: TRBV6-6; DNA: TGTGCCAGCAGTTACTCGATCTTTCCGGACAGGGAAAATGGCTACACCTTC; CDR3: CASSYSIFPDRENGYTF
J: TRBJ1-1; D: .; size: .; V: TRBV5-5; DNA: TGTGCCAGCAGTGTGCCCCAGGGTTTCATGAACACTGAAGCTTTCTTT; CDR3: CASSVPQGFMNTEAFF
J: TRBJ2-5; D: TRBD2; size: .; V: TRBV10-3; DNA: TGTGCCATCAGTCAGACTAGCGAAGAGACCCAGTACTTC; CDR3: CAISQTSEETQYF
J: TRBJ2-2; D: TRBD2; size: .; V: TRBV7-9; DNA: TGTGCCAGCAGCTTACCGCGCGGACTAGAAAGAGCCAATGAGCAGTTTTTT; CDR3: CASSLPRGLERANEQFF
J: TRBJ1-1; D: TRBD1; size: .; V: TRBV5-1; DNA: TGCGCCGGCAGCTCTATACAGGGGGGAGTCACTGAAGCTTTCTTT; CDR3: CAGSSIQGGVTEAFF
J: TRBJ2-5; D: TRBD2; size: .; V: TRBV2; DNA: TGTGCCAGCAGTGAAGCGCGGGGGGGTGGAGAGGAGACCCAGTACTTC; CDR3: CASSEARGGGEETQYF
J: TRBJ2-5; D: TRBD2; size: many; V: TRBV7-2; DNA: TGTGCCAGCAGCACGGGACTAGCGGGAGCAGGGACCCAGTACTTC; CDR3: CASSTGLAGAGTQYF
J: TRBJ2-7; D: .; size: .; V: TRBV15; DNA: TGTGCCACCAGCTCATCAGGGGACTCCTACGAGCAGTACTTC; CDR3: CATSSSGDSYEQYF
J: TRBJ1-5; D: .; size: once; V: TRBV7-2; DNA: TGTGCCAGCAGCTCCGTGTGGGGGAGGAACAATCAGCCCCAGCATTTT; CDR3: CASSSVWGRNNQPQHF
J: TRBJ1-3; D: .; size: few; V: TRBV12-3/TRBV12-4; DNA: TGTGCCAGCAGTTTCGGCAGGGACTCTGGAAACACCATATATTTT; CDR3: CASSFGRDSGNTIYF
J: TRBJ2-2; D: TRBD2; size: few; V: TRBV5-8; DNA: TGTGCCAGCAGCCCCGGGACTAGCGGGGGGGCTTTCACCGGGGAGCTGTTTTTT; CDR3: CASSPGTSGGAFTGELFF
J: TRBJ1-5; D: .; size: .; V: TRBV2; DNA: TGTGCCAGCAGTGCTATGGGGGCTAGCAATCAGCCCCAGCATTTT; CDR3: CASSAMGASNQPQHF
J: TRBJ2-7; D: .; size: .; V: TRBV4-3; DNA: TGCGCCAGCAGTACTGCAGGGGCCCCCTACGAGCAGTACTTC; CDR3: CASSTAGAPYEQYF
J: TRBJ1-5; D: .; size: many; V: TRBV7-8; DNA: TGTGCCAGCAGCTTAGTGCCAGTCGTCAATCAGCCCCAGCATTTT; CDR3: CASSLVPVVNQPQHF
J: TRBJ2-3; D: TRBD2; size: many; V: TRBV2; DNA: TGTGCCAGCAGTGTAGCGGGAAGGACAGATACGCAGTATTTT; CDR3: CASSVAGRTDTQYF
J: TRBJ1-1; D: .; size: many; V: TRBV5-8; DNA: TGTGCCAGCAGCCCCGAGGGTGCTGAAGCTTTCTTT; CDR3: CASSPEGAEAFF
J: TRBJ2-5; D: .; size: many; V: TRBV5-6; DNA: TGTGCCAGCAGCTTTCAACTAGAGGAGACCCAGTACTTC; CDR3: CASSFQLEETQYF
J: TRBJ1-3; D: .; size: many; V: TRBV19; DNA: TGTGCCAGTAGACAGGCATCTGGAAACACCATATATTTT; CDR3: CASRQASGNTIYF
J: TRBJ2-7; D: TRBD1; size: few; V: TRBV24-1; DNA: TGTGCCACCAGTGCCCACCGGGACAGGGGGGACTACGAGCAGTACTTC; CDR3: CATSAHRDRGDYEQYF
J: TRBJ2-7; D: TRBD1; size: many; V: TRBV10-1; DNA: TGCGCCAGCAGCGGGGACAGGGCCTACGAGCAGTACTTC; CDR3: CASSGDRAYEQYF
J: TRBJ2-7; D: .; size: many; V: TRBV2; DNA: TGTGCCAGCACAACAGGGCCTTCCTACGAGCAGTACTTC; CDR3: CASTTGPSYEQYF
J: TRBJ2-7; D: TRBD1; size: many; V: TRBV7-9; DNA: TGTGCCAGCAGCTCTGACGGACAGGGGACCTACGAGCAGTACTTC; CDR3: CASSSDGQGTYEQYF
J: TRBJ2-7; D: TRBD1; size: few; V: TRBV6-5; DNA: TGTGCCAGCAGTTACTTCGGTCCGGGACAGGACTACGAGCAGTACTTC; CDR3: CASSYFGPGQDYEQYF
J: TRBJ2-7; D: .; size: many; V: TRBV10-3; DNA: TGTGCCACCGGGGCTGACGAGCAGTACTTC; CDR3: CATGADEQYF
J: TRBJ2-5; D: TRBD2; size: .; V: TRBV27; DNA: TGTGCCAGCACCTCCGGGGGGAGGGAGACCCAGTACTTC; CDR3: CASTSGGRETQYF
J: TRBJ1-5; D: .; size: few; V: TRBV4-2; DNA: TGTGCCAGCAGCCAAGAGCCGGGTAGCAATCAGCCCCAGCATTTT; CDR3: CASSQEPGSNQPQHF
J: TRBJ1-1; D: .; size: many; V: TRBV7-8; DNA: TGTGCCAGCGGAAAGGGCACAGCGAACACTGAAGCTTTCTTT; CDR3: CASGKGTANTEAFF
J: TRBJ2-7; D: .; size: .; V: TRBV10-3; DNA: TGTGCCAGCAGTGACTCGACGGGCGGGGACTACGAGCAGTACTTC; CDR3: CASSDSTGGDYEQYF
J: TRBJ2-5; D: .; size: many; V: TRBV7-9; DNA: TGTGCCAGCAGCTTCGGTGTGAGGGCTTTGACACAAGAGACCCAGTACTTC; CDR3: CASSFGVRALTQETQYF
J: TRBJ2-5; D: .; size: few; V: TRBV6-1; DNA: TGTGCCAGCAGTGAAGACAGGGCTTCTTTCCAAGAGACCCAGTACTTC; CDR3: CASSEDRASFQETQYF
J: TRBJ1-6; D: .; size: many; V: TRBV7-2; DNA: TGTGCCAGCAGCTTAGCTGCGGGGTCTAATTCACCCCTCCACTTT; CDR3: CASSLAAGSNSPLHF
J: TRBJ1-1; D: .; size: .; V: TRBV29-1; DNA: TGCAGCTTAGGGCGGGAGAACACTGAAGCTTTCTTT; CDR3: CSLGRENTEAFF
J: TRBJ2-2; D: TRBD2; size: .; V: TRBV20-1; DNA: TGCAGTGCTAGAGGGACTAGCGGGAGGCCCGGGGAGCTGTTTTTT; CDR3: CSARGTSGRPGELFF
J: TRBJ1-1; D: .; size: .; V: TRBV7-2; DNA: TGTGCCTGGAGTGCCCCAGGGTTTCGGGAAACTGAAGCTTTCTTT; CDR3: CAWSAPGFRETEAFF